This section outlines one T cell receptor beta chain sequence together with its context. Its binding antigen is unknown. No base qualities exist here, and no much larger clone lies one base off it. From a lookup of the germline V gene, CDR1 and CDR2 are SGHAT and FQNNGV. The CDR3 contains 15 residues, cysteine and phenylalanine counted. Only the CDR3 DNA stays, 45 bases, in frame from base 1. Trimming costs V 5 bases and J 8 bases, and their ends lie 18 bases apart. TCRbeta CDR3 regions were amplified from genomic DNA using the immunoSEQ Assay, a bias-controlled multiplex PCR. In the original analysis: The number of nucleated cells in each sample was estimated by amplification of reference gene primers within the assay. Sequence reads were collapsed and filtered to measure the absolute abundance of every unique TCRbeta CDR3 rearrangement. For each sample, productive Simpson clonality was calculated as the square root of Simpson's diversity index over productive rearrangements. The source is immuneACCESS, and TCRdb retained only in-frame sequences with V and J called. Part of the clones is not carried over; for the studies checked, unresolved V genes explain less than half of this, and the remainder is unexplained. The D gene and trimming were derived from the DNA, and the V and J assignments and clone size from that table. This sample holds more than 450,000 clones; 75% to 90% were observed only once. In total, the top ten clones hold 0.7% of the sample.

This specimen comes from a study of blood T cell repertoires in COVID-19 (dated by TCRdb to about 2020). At the level of the whole study: The collaborator samples originated in the United States, Italy and Spain and spanned the acute and convalescent phases of COVID-19. The sample metadata nearly always contained a de-identified subject ID, COVID-19 status, age in years and sex. Samples were obtained from the ongoing ImmuneRACE study (first 160 participants) and from over a thousand subjects provided by 6 global collaborators. Where available, HLA class I and class II types were taken from metadata supplied by the sample provider and were not determined by assay-based typing. The material from the prospective study consisted of cDNA or gDNA derived from T cells, B-cell-depleted T cells, or PBMCs. The repertoires were released in a freely available public database meant as a resource for research on the immune response to SARS-CoV-2. Subjects who had been exposed to COVID-19, were actively infected with it, or had recovered from it provided the deeply sampled blood TCRbeta repertoires that made up the dataset.

In the prospective study, participants were roughly 18 to 95 years old, resided in approximately 25 geographic areas of the United States, and were enrolled through a virtual design. To assign participants to cohorts, the prospective study relied on clinical history that participants themselves reported in a screening survey and a study questionnaire. Recovered participants in ImmuneRACE Cohort 3 were defined as having two consecutive negative NP/OP PCR tests, clearance from a healthcare professional, or resolution of symptoms. Mobile phlebotomists in the prospective study collected whole blood, serum and a nasopharyngeal or oropharyngeal swab from every participant. Additional blood draws and questionnaires over an approximately two-month period could optionally be provided by prospective study participants. Prospective study blood samples were shipped either frozen or at room temperature before DNA extraction.

The investigation overall reported the following: How much clinical and demographic metadata was included differed by source and by participant, and the metadata was provided uncurated.

The clonotype was recovered from a woman younger than 30 who had recovered from COVID-19. The V and J genes are TRBV11-2 and TRBJ1-4, with no confident D gene call. Sequenced sample: PBMCs or T cells enriched from blood (not recorded which). The CDR3 region has the sequence CASSVSIFSQEKLFF. The bases are TGTGCCAGCAGCGTGTCAATCTTCTCCCAGGAAAAACTGTTTTTT. With all but the CDR3 taken from the reference TRBV11-2 and TRBJ1-4 genes, the full variable domain is: EAGVAQSPRYKIIEKRQSVAFWCNPISGHATLYWYQQILGQGPKLLIQFQNNGVVDDSQLPKDRFSAERLKGVDSTLKIQPAKLEDSAVYLCASSVSIFSQEKLFFGSGTQLSVL.